Each of the 32 T cell receptor beta chains below was sequenced from the same sample in a study of Graves' ophthalmopathy and Graves' hyperthyroidism. As the template, RNA transcripts were used to amplify TCR beta CDR3 regions. HTBI primers served in a first-round RT-PCR, which a second-round multiplex PCR followed. TCRdb itself ran the multiplex PCR reads through MiXCR, one entry per CDR3 protein. The sample comprises roughly 170,000 distinct CDR3 sequences, roughly two fifths of which are singletons, and approximately 8.9% rests with the top ten. Specimen: peripheral blood. The receptor set was obtained from a man aged 25 to 40 with Graves' ophthalmopathy.

In this sample, this clonotype turned up many times. V gene TRBV25-1 combines with J gene TRBJ2-7; 7 nucleotides align to TRBD2. CDR1 is MGHDK and CDR2 is SYGVNS in the germline V gene. V trimming: 11 bases; J trimming: 2 bases; junction bases outside the gene matches: 9. This CDR3 spans 13 amino acids. The CDR3 sequence is CAGGVAWTYEQYF. In DNA, the CDR3 is TGTGCCGGGGGGGTGGCGTGGACCTACGAGCAGTACTTC.

The V and J genes are TRBV6-2 or TRBV6-3 and TRBJ2-7, with 7 bases identical to TRBD1. CDR3 length: 17 amino acids. Germline CDR1 is MNHEY and CDR2 is SVGEGT. Trimming at V came to 6 bases and at J to 0 bases, leaving 14 bases not matched to a gene. CDR3 sequence: CASSAYGRAGGSYEQYF. DNA of the CDR3: TGTGCCAGCAGCGCCTACGGACGCGCAGGGGGCTCCTACGAGCAGTACTTC.

The V gene is TRBV10-3, the J gene TRBJ2-2; a possible D gene is TRBD2 (6 bases). The germline gives CDR1 ENHRY, CDR2 SYGVKD. V gave up 10 bases and J gave up 1 base, with 10 bases separating them. This CDR3 contains 13 residues. The CDR3 protein is CATNGRNTGELFF. The CDR3 DNA is TGTGCCACCAACGGGAGGAACACCGGGGAGCTGTTTTTT.

The V gene is TRBV12-3 or TRBV12-4, the J gene TRBJ2-5; the match to TRBD1 covers 7 bases. The CDR3 extends over 13 amino acids. Germline trimming cut 6 bases from V and 3 bases from J; bases unmatched to any gene: 4. CDR3 sequence: CASRGQLEETQYF. The CDR3 DNA reads as TGTGCCAGCAGGGGACAGCTTGAAGAGACCCAGTACTTC.

The V call is TRBV24-1, the J call TRBJ2-5; D is ambiguous. Germline CDR1 KGHDR, CDR2 SFDVKD. Deletions cut 4 bases from V and 3 bases from J, with 2 bases between. The CDR3 totals 11 residues. The CDR3 sequence is CATSDEETQYF. CDR3 nucleotides: TGTGCCACCAGTGACGAAGAGACCCAGTACTTC.

The rearrangement links TRBV12-3 or TRBV12-4 to TRBJ2-5; TRBD1 is a possible D gene (5 bases). This CDR3 is 13 amino acids long. V was shortened by 6 bases and J by 0 bases, with 8 bases between the two germline ends. The CDR3 region has the DNA TGTGCCAGCAGGAGACAGAACCAAGAGACCCAGTACTTC. It specifies CASRRQNQETQYF.

This clonotype showed up many times. The chain couples TRBV28 to TRBJ2-7; 7 bases fit TRBD2. This CDR3 contains 15 residues. With V trimmed by 7 bases and J by 0 bases, 9 bases remained unmatched. Per germline, CDR1 MDHEN and CDR2 SYDVKM. CDR3 region: CASTFSGGGSYEQYF. The CDR3 DNA reads as TGTGCCAGCACATTCTCGGGGGGAGGCTCCTACGAGCAGTACTTC.

This clonotype was seen ten or more times. The rearrangement links TRBV19 to TRBJ1-5; D uncertain. V lost 8 bases to trimming and J lost 8 bases, with 7 bases between them. Germline assignment: CDR1 LNHDA and CDR2 SQIVND (reference sequence). This CDR3 has 10 residues. CDR3 amino acids: CASGYEPQHF. In DNA, the CDR3 is TGTGCCAGTGGGTACGAGCCCCAGCATTTT.

The chain carries TRBV6-1 and TRBJ2-2, with TRBD2 identical over 8 bases. The junction had 3 bases not matched to a gene; V was cut back by 8 bases and J by 4 bases. Germline CDR1 and CDR2: MNHNS and SASEGT. The CDR3 sequence is 13 residues long. The CDR3 region is CASLGTSTGELFF. As DNA, the CDR3 is TGTGCCAGCCTGGGGACTAGCACCGGGGAGCTGTTTTTT.

The genes are TRBV6-5 and TRBJ2-7; TRBD1 aligns across 9 bases. The CDR3 covers 15 residues. In germline, CDR1 is MNHEY, CDR2 SVGAGI. V shed 2 bases and J 5 bases; nucleotides not matched to a gene: 7. The CDR3 protein is CASSYTGGTRDEQYF. CDR3 sequence (DNA): TGTGCCAGCAGTTACACAGGGGGCACGAGGGACGAGCAGTACTTC.

This clonotype was observed at least ten times. The chain combines TRBV6-1 with TRBJ2-4, with D possibly called TRBD1 or TRBD2 (5 bases each). Germline V gene sequence: CDR1 MNHNS, CDR2 SASEGT. The CDR3 runs 16 residues. V lost 1 base and J 0 bases, leaving 10 bases between the germline ends. CDR3 protein: CASSEGGRIAKNIQYF. As DNA, the CDR3 is TGTGCCAGCAGTGAAGGGGGGAGAATAGCCAAAAACATTCAGTACTTC.

This clonotype was picked up many times. The CDR3 spells CASSYSGSVWRAVYEQYF. CDR3 nucleotides: TGTGCCAGCAGTTACTCGGGGAGTGTGTGGAGGGCTGTTTACGAGCAGTACTTC. V usage is TRBV6-2 or TRBV6-3 and J usage is TRBJ2-7; D may be TRBD2 (6 bases). V dropped 0 bases and J dropped 4 bases, with 22 bases sitting between them. Germline lookup yields CDR1 MNHEY and CDR2 SVGEGT. The CDR3 runs to 18 residues.

In this sample, this clonotype turned up many times. The genes are TRBV6-2 or TRBV6-3 and TRBJ1-5, with D unresolved. The CDR3 has 15 amino acids. Trimming stripped 6 bases from V and 1 base from J, with 13 bases between. Germline V lookup: CDR1 MNHEY, CDR2 SVGEGT. DNA for the CDR3: TGTGCCAGCAGCCTAACTCCGGGGAGCAATCAGCCCCAGCATTTT. Translated, it gives CASSLTPGSNQPQHF.

There are many counts of this clonotype. The V gene is TRBV24-1, the J gene TRBJ2-7, with D possibly being TRBD1 or TRBD2 (5 bases each). The germline CDR1 and CDR2 sequences are KGHDR and SFDVKD. Trimming stripped 3 bases from V and 3 bases from J, with 11 bases between. The CDR3 sequence is 14 residues long. CDR3 bases: TGTGCCACCAGTGATGCCGGGGCGGACTACGAGCAGTACTTC. Its translation: CATSDAGADYEQYF.

In its sample, this clonotype was seen a few times. The chain uses TRBV12-3 or TRBV12-4 and TRBJ2-5; D gene uncertain. V dropped 2 bases and J dropped 3 bases, with 13 bases sitting between them. The CDR3 extends over 15 amino acids. Here the CDR3 DNA reads TGTGCCAGCAGTTTATTCGGAAAGCAGGAAGAGACCCAGTACTTC. It specifies CASSLFGKQEETQYF.

The sample holds many counts of this clonotype. The chain is built from TRBV11-3 and TRBJ2-7, with 9 bases that match TRBD2. The CDR3 extends over 16 amino acids. Trimming removed 2 bases from V and 6 bases from J; junction bases left unmatched: 11. Germline V gene sequence: CDR1 SGHNT, CDR2 YENEEA. This CDR3 is CASSLSLGREGSEQYF. In nucleotides, the CDR3 is TGTGCCAGCAGCTTATCTCTAGGGCGGGAGGGGTCCGAGCAGTACTTC.

V gene TRBV6-1 combines with J gene TRBJ2-2; perhaps TRBD1 as D (5 bases). The V end lost 6 bases, the J end lost 6 bases, and 8 bases lay between the germline ends. The CDR3 has 12 amino acids. CDR1 MNHNS and CDR2 SASEGT come from the germline V gene. The CDR3 DNA reads as TGTGCCAGCAGGACAGTTCCCGGGGAGCTGTTTTTT. This sequence encodes CASRTVPGELFF.

This clonotype was counted many times. The V gene is TRBV28, the J gene TRBJ1-5; a possible D gene is TRBD1 (5 bases). V lost 5 bases and J lost 4, with 15 bases in between. Germline CDR1 reads MDHEN; CDR2 reads SYDVKM. CDR3 length equals 15 residues. The CDR3 loop is CASSPPGGANQPQHF. As DNA, the CDR3 is TGTGCCAGCAGTCCCCCGGGCGGGGCGAATCAGCCCCAGCATTTT.

In this sample, this clonotype turned up many times. The V and J genes are TRBV20-1 and TRBJ1-5; 8 bases match TRBD1. The CDR3 totals 15 residues. V shed 0 bases, J shed 4 bases, and the junction held 5 bases outside the gene matches. Germline V CDR1 and CDR2: DFQATT, SNEGSKA (reference sequence). The CDR3 sequence: CSAREDRGGNQPQHF. Written as DNA, the CDR3 is TGCAGTGCTAGAGAAGACAGGGGAGGTAATCAGCCCCAGCATTTT.

This clonotype has ten or more counts. The V call is TRBV27, the J call TRBJ2-4; D is unresolved. The germline gives CDR1 MNHEY, CDR2 SMNVEV (reference sequence). V lost 2 bases, J lost 2 bases, and 4 bases lay in between. The CDR3 contains 13 residues. The chain's CDR3 is CASSLRSKNIQYF. Here the CDR3 DNA reads TGTGCCAGCAGTTTACGGTCCAAAAACATTCAGTACTTC.

At least ten counts were recorded for this clonotype. The V call is TRBV6-2 or TRBV6-3, the J call TRBJ2-7; 11 bases agree with TRBD2. The ends lost 6 bases at V and 3 bases at J; junction bases unmatched: 7. Germline values: CDR1 MNHEY, CDR2 SVGEGT. This CDR3 has 15 amino acids. CDR3 residues: CASSEFSGRVYEQYF. The DNA for the CDR3 is TGTGCCAGCAGCGAATTTAGCGGGAGGGTCTACGAGCAGTACTTC.

The genes are TRBV12-5 and TRBJ1-2, with 7 positions matching TRBD1. From germline, CDR1 is LGHNT and CDR2 FRNRAP. V shed 0 bases, J shed 4 bases, and the junction held 5 bases outside the gene matches. The CDR3 is 15 residues long. The CDR3 DNA is TGTGCTAGTGGTTTGGTACAGGGGCAGGCCTATGGCTACACCTTC. This translates into CASGLVQGQAYGYTF.

This clonotype was picked up many times. This chain uses TRBV19 with TRBJ1-1; D is unresolved. The length of the CDR3 is 14 residues. The V end was cut by 5 bases, the J end by 6 bases, with 16 bases between. Germline CDR1 and CDR2: LNHDA and SQIVND (reference sequence). CDR3 nucleotide sequence: TGTGCCAGTAGTGATTCGGGAGGGTACCCTGAAGCTTTCTTT. Translated, it gives CASSDSGGYPEAFF.

CDR3 amino acids: CASSFIHTGELFF. In DNA form, the CDR3 reads TGTGCCAGCAGTTTTATTCACACCGGGGAGCTGTTTTTT. V usage is TRBV6-2 or TRBV6-3 and J usage is TRBJ2-2; D remains unclear. The germline gives CDR1 MNHEY, CDR2 SVGEGT. The V gene lost 4 bases and the J gene lost 3 bases, with 6 bases spanning the gap. The CDR3 contains 13 residues.

This clonotype was counted at least ten times. The chain links TRBV28 to TRBJ2-7, with D maybe TRBD1 (5 bases). V lost 1 base to trimming and J lost 0 bases, with 13 bases between them. CDR1 and CDR2 (germline): MDHEN, SYDVKM. The CDR3 is 16 residues long. The CDR3 loop reads CASSLSPQGSSYEQYF. CDR3 in DNA: TGTGCCAGCAGTTTATCCCCTCAGGGTTCCTCCTACGAGCAGTACTTC.

The chain has TRBV4-1 and TRBJ2-7, with D perhaps TRBD1 or TRBD2 (5 bases each). Germline CDR1 and CDR2: MGHRA and YSYEKL. Trimming removed 0 bases at V and 3 bases at J, with 15 bases between. There are 16 residues in the CDR3. CDR3 region: CASSQEAGGLGYEQYF. Here the CDR3 DNA reads TGCGCCAGCAGCCAAGAAGCTGGGGGTTTAGGCTACGAGCAGTACTTC.

This clonotype occurred once. The genes are TRBV7-2 and TRBJ2-5; TRBD1 is a possible D gene (6 bases). Trimming shortened V by 5 bases and J by 7 bases, and 17 bases separated the two germline ends. The CDR3 extends over 14 amino acids. CDR1 and CDR2 (germline): SGHTA, FQGNSA. The CDR3 protein is CASSDRTSGRTQYF. CDR3 nucleotide sequence: TGTGCCAGCAGCGACAGGACTTCAGGGCGGACCCAGTACTTC.

V is TRBV7-8 and J is TRBJ1-6; D not resolved. V lost 10 bases to trimming and J lost 7 bases, with 17 bases between them. Germline CDR1 reads SGHVS; CDR2 reads FQNEAQ. The CDR3 has 14 residues. CDR3 coding DNA: TGTGCCACCCGTGCATGGGGATTGAATTCACCCCTCCACTTT. It encodes CATRAWGLNSPLHF.

This clonotype was recorded at least ten times. This chain links TRBV6-2 or TRBV6-3 with TRBJ2-7, with TRBD2 matching 8 bases. The J segment lost 7 bases and the V segment lost 4 bases, leaving 3 bases of the junction unmatched. This CDR3 comprises 12 residues. CDR1 MNHEY and CDR2 SVGEGT come from the germline V gene. DNA of the CDR3: TGTGCCAGCAGTTGGGTAGCGGGAGAGCAGTACTTC. Translation gives CASSWVAGEQYF.

The rearrangement uses TRBV12-3 or TRBV12-4 and TRBJ1-1, with TRBD1 identical over 7 bases. J was trimmed by 3 bases and V by 4 bases; bases with no gene match: 8. The CDR3 extends over 15 amino acids. CDR3 coding DNA: TGTGCCAGCAGTTCCGGCATGGGACAGTACACTGAAGCTTTCTTT. This gives the protein CASSSGMGQYTEAFF.

V gene TRBV15 combines with J gene TRBJ2-2; D gene uncertain. This CDR3 region has 14 residues. Germline-derived CDR1 and CDR2 are LNHNV and YYDKDF (reference sequence). Trimming took 0 bases from V and 1 from J, leaving 3 bases between them. The CDR3: CATSRDGNTGELFF. CDR3 in DNA: TGTGCCACCAGCAGAGACGGGAACACCGGGGAGCTGTTTTTT.

This rearrangement joins TRBV27 to TRBJ1-1, with TRBD1 as a possible D gene (5 bases). CDR3 length: 14 amino acids. V lost 8 bases, J lost 1 base, and 14 bases lay in between. CDR1 and CDR2 (germline): MNHEY, SMNVEV (reference sequence). DNA for the CDR3: TGTGCCAGCGCGAACAGGCCGCAGAACACTGAAGCTTTCTTT. It specifies CASANRPQNTEAFF.